This is a list of T cell receptor beta chains from one sample in a study of blood T cells in healthy people across ages. TCRdb itself ran the 5' RACE reads through MiXCR, one entry per CDR3 protein. The sample lists more than 500,000 distinct CDR3 sequences; roughly a quarter were seen once. Sequencing was performed on blood. These receptors were taken from a woman in her seventies in good health. Both conserved end residues are part of each CDR3. A D gene is named only where the DNA matches it firmly. Not all rows give a size; the values are once, few, many and, for expanded clones, a class.

abundance	j_gene	v_gene	d_gene	CDR3nt	CDR3aa
.	TRBJ1-1	TRBV12-3/TRBV12-4	.	TGTGCCAGCAGTTTAAGACCCGGGTCTGAAGCTTTCTTT	CASSLRPGSEAFF
few	TRBJ1-2	TRBV7-2	.	TGTGCCAGCAGCTTAGCGCACAGCGCCGGGTATGGCTACACCTTC	CASSLAHSAGYGYTF
.	TRBJ2-3	TRBV7-2	TRBD2	TGTGCCAGCAGCTCCCGGGGGGGCGTAGATACGCAGTATTTT	CASSSRGGVDTQYF
.	TRBJ2-1	TRBV6-6	TRBD2	TGTGCCAGCAGTCGACCTCGATTTAGCGGGGGAGGTCTCAATGAGCAGTTCTTC	CASSRPRFSGGGLNEQFF
.	TRBJ1-1	TRBV29-1	TRBD1	TGCAGCGTTCGGACAGGGGGAACTGAAGCTTTCTTT	CSVRTGGTEAFF
.	TRBJ2-5	TRBV10-3	TRBD2	TGTGCCATCAGTTCAAGAGCGGGGGCGGGAGAGACCCAGTACTTC	CAISSRAGAGETQYF
few	TRBJ2-5	TRBV4-1	TRBD2	TGCGCCAGCAGCCAAGTTGGGACTAGCGGGCAAGAGACCCAGTACTTC	CASSQVGTSGQETQYF
.	TRBJ2-3	TRBV5-1	TRBD1	TGCGCCAGCAGGCGACCGGGACAGGGCACAGATACGCAGTATTTT	CASRRPGQGTDTQYF
.	TRBJ2-1	TRBV5-1	TRBD2	TGCGCCAGCAGCCGAAGCGGGGGGGCCGAGGATCGGCAGTTCTTC	CASSRSGGAEDRQFF
.	TRBJ2-5	TRBV18	TRBD1	TGTGCCAGCTCACGGGACAGGGATCTCCAAGAGACCCAGTACTTC	CASSRDRDLQETQYF
few	TRBJ2-1	TRBV15	TRBD2	TGTGCCACCAGCAGAGACCCGGGGGGGACCTACAATGAGCAGTTCTTC	CATSRDPGGTYNEQFF